This TCR beta chain was recovered during a study of T cells in Graves' hyperthyroidism and ophthalmopathy. Amplified regions were TCR beta CDR3 sequences from RNA transcripts. RT-PCR in the first round (using the HTBI primer set) targeted the TCR CDR3. Via MiXCR, TCRdb re-called the multiplex PCR reads, giving one row per CDR3 protein. The data contain some 440,000 distinct CDR3 sequences, approximately 14% of them seen just once; the ten biggest clones take up around 7%. The CDR3 length is 15 residues. Germline values: CDR1 LGHNT, CDR2 FRNRAP. V lost 5 bases and J lost 2; bases outside the gene matches: 2. It was over 9.5 ml of fresh peripheral blood that supplied the PBMCs. This clonotype has a count of ten or more.

V and J are TRBV12-5 and TRBJ2-1; TRBD1 matches at 11 bases. The source is a woman younger than 35 with Graves' hyperthyroidism. The sequenced sample was blood. The CDR3 protein is CASGPGQGAYNEQFF. CDR3 coding DNA: TGTGCTAGTGGTCCGGGACAGGGGGCCTACAATGAGCAGTTCTTC.